Detailed here is one TCR beta chain. This entry is derived from a study of blood T cell repertoires in COVID-19. Overall study context: Italy, Spain and the United States were the sources of the convalescent and acute COVID-19 samples. The analysed material was cDNA or gDNA that came from T cells, B-cell-depleted T cells, or PBMCs.

Authors' processing steps: Cell counts per sample came from amplifying reference gene primers. Sequencing used immunoSEQ multiplex PCR; TCRdb keeps in-frame clones, though not all of them. The V and J calls and clone size were taken over from that table, and D and trimming were inferred from the DNA. The table records tens of thousands of clones, just under 80% of them present only once. Sequenced material: peripheral blood. The TCR sequence derives from a man older than 75 with acute or convalescent COVID-19.

The CDR3 sequence is CASTDQASGANVLTF. CDR3 sequence (DNA): TGTGCCAGCACCGATCAGGCTTCTGGGGCCAACGTCCTGACTTTC. The chain joins TRBV6-6 to TRBJ2-6; no reliable D call. Germline lookup yields CDR1 MNHNY and CDR2 SVGAGI (reference sequence). The germline V and J ends were trimmed by 7 bases and 1 base, with 11 bases remaining between them. This CDR3 spans 15 amino acids.